What follows are 19 T cell receptor beta chains derived from one specimen sequenced in a study of response to subunit inactivated influenza vaccine. One entry per CDR3 protein results from TCRdb running MiXCR on the RT-PCR reads. Of about 170,000 distinct CDR3 sequences detected, about 12% appear once; the ten largest clones hold about 29%. Another study also made use of these data, one on T cells expressing NK-cell markers. That source notes: 5'RACE template switching built TCR beta cDNA with unique molecular identifiers.

This sample comprised CD8+ T cells sorted from PBMCs, obtained about 13 days after vaccination. The receptors were sampled from a man between 45 and 60 years old who received an inactivated influenza vaccine.

This clonotype has more than one count but fewer than ten. The CDR3 bases are TGTGCCAGCAGTGAAAAGGGACTAGCGGCTAGCACAGATACGCAGTATTTT. Encoded protein: CASSEKGLAASTDTQYF. V is TRBV6-1 and J is TRBJ2-3; 11 nucleotides line up with TRBD2. Losses at the gene ends were 2 bases for V and 0 bases for J; bases not matched to a gene: 4. The germline gives CDR1 MNHNS, CDR2 SASEGT. The CDR3 has 17 residues.

This clonotype was seen a few times. The chain uses TRBV6-1 and TRBJ2-5; possible D gene TRBD1, 6 bases. This CDR3 is 16 amino acids long. V lost 8 bases, J lost 3 bases, and 22 bases lay in between. Germline V CDR1 and CDR2: MNHNS, SASEGT. The chain's CDR3 is CASGLFYRDKEETQYF. As DNA, the CDR3 is TGTGCCAGCGGTCTTTTTTACAGGGACAAGGAAGAGACCCAGTACTTC.

V gene TRBV28 combines with J gene TRBJ2-7; no reliable D call. The V end lost 1 base, the J end lost 4 bases, and 14 bases lay between the germline ends. There are 15 residues in the CDR3. CDR1 is MDHEN and CDR2 is SYDVKM in the germline V gene. CDR3 amino acids: CASSLFGRNPYEQYF. The CDR3 DNA is TGTGCCAGCAGTTTATTTGGTCGGAATCCTTACGAGCAGTACTTC.

This clonotype was counted between two and nine times. The rearrangement links TRBV14 to TRBJ1-2; D gene uncertain. CDR3 length: 14 amino acids. Trimming took off 0 bases at V and 4 bases at J, with 9 bases between the two ends. CDR1 is SGHDN and CDR2 is FVKESK in the germline V gene. CDR3 loop: CASSQDPGFYGYTF. The CDR3 coding sequence is TGTGCCAGCAGCCAAGACCCAGGCTTCTATGGCTACACCTTC.

CDR3 residues: CASGSTTGELFF. The CDR3 nucleotides read TGCGCCAGCGGAAGCACCACCGGGGAGCTGTTTTTT. The J gene is TRBJ2-2, the V gene TRBV5-1; no firm D call. V was shortened by 7 bases and J by 4 bases, with 8 bases between the two germline ends. Germline loops: CDR1 SGHRS, CDR2 YFSETQ. The CDR3 contains 12 residues.

The rearrangement uses TRBV6-4 and TRBJ2-7; D remains ambiguous. V lost 2 bases to trimming and J lost 0 bases, with 2 bases between them. The CDR3 is 12 amino acids. Germline values: CDR1 MRHNA, CDR2 SNTAGT. The CDR3 loop reads CASSDTSYEQYF. The CDR3 DNA is TGTGCCAGCAGTGACACCTCCTACGAGCAGTACTTC.

CDR3: CASSVGVANTGELFF. The DNA of the CDR3 is TGTGCCAGCAGCGTAGGAGTTGCGAACACCGGGGAGCTGTTTTTT. The rearrangement joins TRBV9 to TRBJ2-2; D remains ambiguous. In germline, CDR1 is SGDLS, CDR2 YYNGEE. This CDR3 region has 15 residues. The germline V and J ends were trimmed by 0 bases and 0 bases, with 6 bases remaining between them.

This chain joins TRBV24-1 and TRBJ2-2; no definite D call. Germline V gives CDR1 KGHDR, CDR2 SFDVKD. There are 15 residues in the CDR3. With 3 bases removed from V and 1 base from J, the gap between germline ends came to 8 bases. CDR3 residues: CATSDPNRNTGELFF. The CDR3 nucleotides read TGTGCCACCAGTGATCCGAACAGGAACACCGGGGAGCTGTTTTTT.

This clonotype was seen once. The chain couples TRBV9 to TRBJ2-1, with 7 bases identical to TRBD1. The V gene's germline CDR1 is SGDLS and CDR2 YYNGEE. V dropped 3 bases and J dropped 8; count of bases not matched to a gene: 2. CDR3 length: 12 residues. This chain's CDR3 is CASSAQGYEQFF. DNA of the CDR3: TGTGCCAGCAGCGCACAGGGGTATGAGCAGTTCTTC.

This clonotype was found a few times. The gene calls are TRBV7-9 and TRBJ2-7; 8 positions match TRBD1. Germline trimming cut 2 bases from V and 4 bases from J; bases unmatched to any gene: 13. The CDR3 loop spans 17 amino acids. Per the germline V gene, CDR1 is SEHNR and CDR2 is FQNEAQ (reference sequence). The CDR3 loop is CASSLYQGASVLYEQYF. DNA of the CDR3: TGTGCCAGCAGCTTATATCAGGGGGCCTCGGTCCTTTACGAGCAGTACTTC.

This clonotype was seen ten or more times. CDR3: CASSPTGTDTQYF. The CDR3 nucleotides read TGTGCCAGCAGCCCCACTGGCACAGATACGCAGTATTTT. The chain employs TRBV12-3 or TRBV12-4 and TRBJ2-3; D unresolved. Trimming shortened V by 6 bases and J by 1 base, and 8 bases separated the two germline ends. The CDR3 covers 13 residues.

This clonotype was found a few times. The rearrangement uses TRBV7-9 and TRBJ2-1, with TRBD1 matching over 10 bases. This CDR3 comprises 14 residues. Germline trimming cut 7 bases from V and 9 bases from J; bases unmatched to any gene: 9. The germline V gene has CDR1 SEHNR and CDR2 FQNEAQ (reference sequence). CDR3 sequence reads: CASTSTRDRGEQFF. In nucleotides, the CDR3 is TGTGCCAGCACCTCAACCCGGGACAGGGGTGAGCAGTTCTTC.

The gene calls are TRBV7-4 and TRBJ2-1, with D possibly TRBD2 on 5 matching bases. V was pared by 10 bases and J by 14 bases, with 21 bases between. Germline assignment: CDR1 SGHVT and CDR2 SQSDAQ. This CDR3 comprises 12 residues. The CDR3 DNA reads TGTGCCATCGGCCCTGGACTCCTTCAGAAGTTCTTC. This encodes CAIGPGLLQKFF.

This clonotype has more than one count but fewer than ten. The J gene is TRBJ2-1, the V gene TRBV7-9, with D unresolved. Germline CDR1 is SEHNR and CDR2 is FQNEAQ (reference sequence). The CDR3 loop spans 12 amino acids. V lost 9 bases, J lost 9 bases, and 15 bases lay in between. CDR3 residues: CASRSTITEQFF. CDR3 bases: TGTGCCAGTCGATCGACCATAACTGAGCAGTTCTTC.

The chain recombines TRBV28 with TRBJ2-3; 8 bases are a match to TRBD2. In germline, CDR1 is MDHEN, CDR2 SYDVKM. The CDR3 runs to 17 residues. The V segment lost 3 bases and the J segment 8 bases; nucleotides outside the gene matches: 16. The chain's CDR3 is CASSFLHRDGRGGTQYF. The CDR3 DNA is TGTGCCAGCAGTTTCCTCCACCGGGACGGCCGGGGGGGTACGCAGTATTTT.

A few counts support this clonotype. The V gene is TRBV7-9, the J gene TRBJ2-7; 9 bases map to TRBD1. The junction had 7 bases not matched to a gene; V was cut back by 0 bases and J by 4 bases. CDR3 size: 16 residues. Germline CDR1 and CDR2: SEHNR and FQNEAQ (reference sequence). DNA of the CDR3: TGTGCCAGCAGCTTAGCTAGAGGGACAGGGAAATACGAGCAGTACTTC. This encodes CASSLARGTGKYEQYF.

This clonotype has just a few counts. CDR3 sequence (DNA): TGTGCCAGAGATGGCACCGGGGAGCTGTTTTTT. Translation gives CARDGTGELFF. The chain recombines TRBV2 with TRBJ2-2; the D is unclear. Deletions cut 9 bases from V and 4 bases from J, with 6 bases between. Germline CDR1 SNHLY, CDR2 FYNNEI. This CDR3 contains 11 residues.

The chain is built from TRBV7-9 and TRBJ2-1; no firm D call. Germline values: CDR1 SEHNR, CDR2 FQNEAQ (reference sequence). V was pared by 4 bases and J by 1 base, with 11 bases between. This CDR3 is built from 15 residues. CDR3 in amino acids: CASSSSEVSYNEQFF. The CDR3 DNA sequence: TGTGCCAGCAGCTCAAGCGAGGTGTCCTACAATGAGCAGTTCTTC.

This clonotype was recorded a few times. V is TRBV24-1 and J is TRBJ1-2; weak D call: TRBD1 (6 bases). Germline CDR1 reads KGHDR; CDR2 reads SFDVKD. Trimming removed 4 bases at V and 0 bases at J, with 11 bases between. The CDR3 consists of 15 residues. The CDR3 sequence is CATSDPDRPNYGYTF. The CDR3 bases are TGTGCCACCAGTGACCCCGACAGGCCTAACTATGGCTACACCTTC.